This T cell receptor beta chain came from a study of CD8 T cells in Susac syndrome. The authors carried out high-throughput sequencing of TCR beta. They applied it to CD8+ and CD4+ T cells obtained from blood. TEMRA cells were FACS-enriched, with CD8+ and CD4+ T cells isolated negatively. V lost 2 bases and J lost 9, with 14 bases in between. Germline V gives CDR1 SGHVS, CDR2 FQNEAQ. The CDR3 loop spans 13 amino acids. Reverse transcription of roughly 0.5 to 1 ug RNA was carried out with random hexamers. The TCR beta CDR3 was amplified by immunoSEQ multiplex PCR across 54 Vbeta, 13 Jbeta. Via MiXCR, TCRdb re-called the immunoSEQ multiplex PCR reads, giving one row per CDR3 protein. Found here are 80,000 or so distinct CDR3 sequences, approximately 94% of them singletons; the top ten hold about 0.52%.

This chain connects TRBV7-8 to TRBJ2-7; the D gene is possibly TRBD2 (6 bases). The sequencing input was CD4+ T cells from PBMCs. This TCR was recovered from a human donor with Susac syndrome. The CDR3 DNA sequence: TGTGCCAGCAGCTTACTGGACTACACGAGGCAGTACTTC. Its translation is CASSLLDYTRQYF.